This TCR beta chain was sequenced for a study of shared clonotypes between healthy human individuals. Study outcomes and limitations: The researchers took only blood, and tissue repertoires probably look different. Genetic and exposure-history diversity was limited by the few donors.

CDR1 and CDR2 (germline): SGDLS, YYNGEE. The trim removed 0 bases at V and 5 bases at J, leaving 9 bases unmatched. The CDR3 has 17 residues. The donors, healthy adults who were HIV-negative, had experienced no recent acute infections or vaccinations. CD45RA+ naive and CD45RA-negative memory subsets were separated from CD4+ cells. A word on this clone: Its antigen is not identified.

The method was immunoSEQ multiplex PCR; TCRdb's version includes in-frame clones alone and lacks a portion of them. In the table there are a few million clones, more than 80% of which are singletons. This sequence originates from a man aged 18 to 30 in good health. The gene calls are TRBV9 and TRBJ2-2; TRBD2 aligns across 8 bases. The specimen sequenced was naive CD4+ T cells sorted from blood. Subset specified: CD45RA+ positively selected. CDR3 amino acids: CASSVASGGPWTGELFF. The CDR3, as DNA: TGTGCCAGCAGCGTAGCCTCGGGGGGGCCGTGGACCGGGGAGCTGTTTTTT.